This paragraph reports one T cell receptor (beta chain). Data came from immunoSEQ multiplex PCR; TCRdb stores just in-frame clones and leaves some out. The data hold 210,000 or so clones, with about 80% observed a single time. This sample stems from a study of blood T cell repertoires in COVID-19. Overall study: Sources were T cells, B-cell-depleted T cells, or PBMCs; the material itself was cDNA or gDNA.

CDR1 is SGHRS, CDR2 YFSETQ, per germline. V gave up 4 bases and J gave up 6 bases; unmatched junction bases: 6. This CDR3 comprises 13 residues. Cohorts were assigned according to the clinical history that participants reported. V is TRBV5-1 and J is TRBJ2-5; 7 bases align to TRBD1. The sequencing input was PBMCs or T cells enriched from blood (not recorded which). The sequence was collected from a man between 60 and 75 years old who had recovered from COVID-19. The CDR3 is CASSETGRKTQYF. CDR3 DNA: TGCGCCAGCAGCGAGACAGGGAGAAAGACCCAGTACTTC.